The T cell receptor (beta chain) described here comes from a study of PD-1 blockade in classical Hodgkin lymphoma. V lost 6 bases and J 6 bases, leaving 18 bases between the germline ends. The CDR3 consists of 15 residues. CDR1 MRHNA and CDR2 SNTAGT come from the germline V gene. Every patient experienced relapse after autologous stem cell transplantation, and brentuximab vedotin exposure varied. The method was immunoSEQ multiplex PCR; TCRdb's version includes in-frame clones alone and lacks a portion of them. The sample consists of 60,000 or so clones, 90% of them appearing once. The sequenced sample was peripheral blood mononuclear cells (PBMCs), obtained at baseline. The source is a human donor with classical Hodgkin lymphoma. This sequence joins TRBV6-4 and TRBJ2-1; D might be TRBD2 (6 bases). CDR3 amino acids: CASRRDSGLSNEQFF. The CDR3 nucleotides are TGTGCCAGCAGGAGAGACTCGGGACTCTCCAATGAGCAGTTCTTC.